This T cell receptor beta chain was retrieved from a study of CD8+ T cells in alopecia areata. As for the study in general: Each of the treated patients was given oral tofacitinib, 5 to 10 mg twice daily, for moderate-to-severe alopecia areata. Whole-study results and caveats: Within the top 100, expanded CD8+ clones significantly decreased with tofacitinib, as did scalp clonality.

Trimming cost V 1 base and J 5 bases; bases outside gene matches: 9. The CDR3 spans 17 residues. Germline V gene data show CDR1 as MGHRA and CDR2 as YSYEKL. Extraction of RNA preceded its reverse transcription into cDNA, which served as the sequencing template. Here immunoSEQ multiplex PCR was the method, and the copy in TCRdb shows in-frame clones only, minus some. There are roughly 100,000 clones in the sample; around 86% occur only once, and approximately 10% lies in the top ten. In the case of this clone: No antigen is known for it.

Treatment specified: oral pan-JAK inhibitor, 5-10 mg twice daily. Cell sorting on a FACSAria was used to separate CD4+ and CD8+ T cells from the PBMCs. This clonotype was sampled from a human donor with alopecia areata. J is TRBJ2-7 and V is TRBV4-1; 12 bases are shared with TRBD2. Sequencing was performed on CD8+ T cells sorted from blood, taken at approximately week 31, from a patient treated with tofacitinib. CDR3: CASSQVETSGSRNEQYF. The CDR3 DNA is TGCGCCAGCAGCCAAGTTGAGACTAGCGGGAGTCGGAACGAGCAGTACTTC.